This T cell receptor (beta chain) is drawn from a study of CD8 T cells in ankylosing spondylitis. Library preparation for TCR beta used quantitative 5'-RACE with molecular barcodes. TCRdb processed the 5' RACE reads anew with MiXCR; each CDR3 protein has one entry. The repertoire holds around 540,000 distinct CDR3 sequences, with 10% to 15% as singletons. This CDR3 is built from 17 residues. The trim removed 2 bases at V and 9 bases at J, leaving 16 bases unmatched. The study, taken as a whole, reports: Seemingly characteristic of ankylosing spondylitis blood was a TCR beta motif consisting of 7 or 8 highly homologous variants. CD8+ by phenotype, disease-linked clones were relatively rare in peripheral blood. Disease-linked clones reportedly concentrated significantly in matched ankylosing spondylitis synovial fluid.

This clonotype came up many times. What it binds is not known. The material sequenced was blood, either unsorted or a sorted T cell fraction (not recorded which). The TCR originated in a male donor with ankylosing spondylitis. The V gene is TRBV12-3 or TRBV12-4, the J gene TRBJ2-1, with 7 bases matching TRBD1. CDR3 region: CASSLRRTGFSPGEQFF. The DNA of the CDR3 is TGTGCCAGCAGTTTACGTAGGACAGGTTTTTCCCCCGGTGAGCAGTTCTTC.